The 27 T cell receptor beta chains listed next were all sequenced from one sample in a study of neurological immune-mediated disorders. One entry per CDR3 protein, called by TCRdb with MiXCR from the 5' RACE reads. The sample includes approximately 50,000 distinct CDR3 sequences, around 3.4% of them seen just once. Material for sequencing was PBMCs. Receptors originate from a man aged 35-49 years with multiple sclerosis.

This clonotype was detected only once. This may be a read error, as it is one base from a much larger clone. V usage is TRBV21-1 and J usage is TRBJ1-5; the listed D gene, TRBD1, was not tested against the DNA. TRBV21-1 is a known pseudogene. This CDR3 contains 17 residues. CDR3 nucleotides: TGTGCCAGCAGACGCCTTTGGACAGGCCTTAGCAATCAGCCCCAGCATTTT. It is translated as CASRRLWTGLSNQPQHF.

This clonotype was picked up many times. For the CDR3, the DNA is TGTGCCAGTAGTCCGGGACTAGCGTTCAATGAGCAGTTCTTC. Its protein product is CASSPGLAFNEQFF. This chain uses TRBV19 with TRBJ2-1; TRBD2 matches 10 bases. Germline lookup yields CDR1 LNHDA and CDR2 SQIVND (reference sequence). This CDR3 is 14 amino acids long. V lost 5 bases and J lost 6; bases outside the gene matches: 4.

This clonotype was recorded many times. The chain employs TRBV5-1 and TRBJ2-1, with 12 bases matching TRBD2. The CDR3 has 15 amino acids. V shed 3 bases and J 5 bases; nucleotides not matched to a gene: 3. Germline assignment: CDR1 SGHRS and CDR2 YFSETQ. CDR3 bases: TGCGCCAGCAGCTCGACTAGCGGGGGAGACAATGAGCAGTTCTTC. Translated, it gives CASSSTSGGDNEQFF.

This clonotype came up many times. The chain combines TRBV5-1 with TRBJ2-2, with 8 nucleotides matching TRBD1. CDR3 length: 14 amino acids. Germline V gene sequence: CDR1 SGHRS, CDR2 YFSETQ. Germline trimming cut 6 bases from V and 3 bases from J; bases unmatched to any gene: 4. CDR3 sequence: CASNIQGDTGELFF. In DNA form, the CDR3 reads TGCGCCAGCAACATACAGGGGGACACCGGGGAGCTGTTTTTT.

This clonotype was detected many times. The chain recombines TRBV5-1 with TRBJ2-3; 10 positions agree with TRBD1. The CDR3 covers 15 residues. Looked up from germline, CDR1 is SGHRS and CDR2 is YFSETQ. The V gene end was trimmed by 3 bases and the J gene end by 5 bases; junction bases not matched to a gene: 6. The CDR3 loop is CASSWTGTGVDTQYF. The CDR3 coding sequence is TGCGCCAGCAGCTGGACCGGGACAGGGGTAGATACGCAGTATTTT.

This clonotype has a count of ten or more. The gene calls are TRBV6-5 and TRBJ2-4; D unresolved. Per the germline V gene, CDR1 is MNHEY and CDR2 is SVGAGI. This CDR3 is built from 16 residues. Trimming removed 0 bases at V and 0 bases at J, with 9 bases between. DNA for the CDR3: TGTGCCAGCAGTTACTCCTCCCATCTAGCCAAAAACATTCAGTACTTC. Translation: CASSYSSHLAKNIQYF.

The table lists this clonotype with many counts. V gene TRBV6-5 combines with J gene TRBJ1-6; D is uncertain. The CDR3 contains 13 residues. Looked up from germline, CDR1 is MNHEY and CDR2 is SVGAGI. The V end lost 4 bases, the J end lost 8 bases, and 9 bases lay between the germline ends. The CDR3 region has the DNA TGTGCCAGCAGTTCCCTGGGCGATTCACCCCTCCACTTT. Protein sequence: CASSSLGDSPLHF.

This clonotype was observed at least ten times. This chain connects TRBV7-2 to TRBJ1-5, with D possibly TRBD1 on 5 matching bases. The germline V gene has CDR1 SGHTA and CDR2 FQGNSA. This CDR3 comprises 13 residues. V lost 1 base and J lost 6, with 7 bases in between. CDR3 residues: CASSLGDFQPQHF. The CDR3 nucleotides are TGTGCCAGCAGCTTAGGGGACTTTCAGCCCCAGCATTTT.

This clonotype was counted ten times or more. The chain employs TRBV12-3 or TRBV12-4 and TRBJ2-7; 7 positions match TRBD1. The CDR3 extends over 14 amino acids. With V trimmed by 5 bases and J by 6 bases, 10 bases remained unmatched. The CDR3 sequence is CASSPSQTGSEQYF. The CDR3 region has the DNA TGTGCCAGCAGTCCTAGCCAGACAGGGAGCGAGCAGTACTTC.

This clonotype was found many times. The chain recombines TRBV24-1 with TRBJ1-2; D is uncertain. Germline V gene data show CDR1 as KGHDR and CDR2 as SFDVKD. The CDR3 length is 15 residues. Trimming left V 3 bases short and J 0 bases short, with 10 bases between. The CDR3 nucleotides read TGTGCCACCAGTGATACGGCGACCTCTAACTATGGCTACACCTTC. It is translated as CATSDTATSNYGYTF.

This clonotype was picked up many times. The chain couples TRBV20-1 to TRBJ2-1; D gene uncertain. V was clipped by 4 bases and J by 12 bases, with 19 bases between them. The length of the CDR3 is 13 residues. Germline V lookup: CDR1 DFQATT, CDR2 SNEGSKA (reference sequence). The DNA for the CDR3 is TGCAGTGCTACCAGGATAGACACTGGCGGGCAGTTCTTC. It is translated as CSATRIDTGGQFF.

This clonotype was seen at least ten times. The rearrangement links TRBV12-3 or TRBV12-4 to TRBJ1-5, with 9 bases matching TRBD1. The CDR3 runs to 14 residues. With V trimmed by 8 bases and J by 2 bases, 4 bases remained unmatched. CDR3 nucleotide sequence: TGTGCCAGCCTGGGACAGGGTGGCAATCAGCCCCAGCATTTT. This codes for CASLGQGGNQPQHF.

In this sample, this clonotype turned up many times. The limits of the CDR3 on the DNA are not certain, so only TCRdb's listed CDR3 is given. The rearrangement joins TRBV12-3 or TRBV12-4 to TRBJ1-5; the table gives TRBD1 as D, unverified against the DNA. Inclusive of both ends, the CDR3 amounts to 15 amino acids. CDR3 sequence reads: CASSFGTGSNQPQNF.

This clonotype was observed many times. This chain connects TRBV5-1 to TRBJ1-4, with D perhaps TRBD1 (5 bases). V gave up 2 bases and J gave up 4 bases, with 9 bases separating them. The CDR3 covers 14 residues. Germline V gene data show CDR1 as SGHRS and CDR2 as YFSETQ. The CDR3 DNA reads as TGCGCCAGCAGCTTAAGGGACGGTAATGAAAAACTGTTTTTT. Translating it yields CASSLRDGNEKLFF.

This clonotype was picked up many times. This rearrangement joins TRBV10-2 to TRBJ2-7; no clear D. CDR3 size: 13 residues. The V and J ends lost 4 bases and 0 bases respectively, with 7 bases between them. Germline CDR1 is WSHSY and CDR2 is SAAADI. The CDR3 DNA is TGCGCCAGCAGTGTAGGTATCTCCTACGAGCAGTACTTC. Amino acid sequence: CASSVGISYEQYF.

This clonotype has a count of ten or more. The J gene is TRBJ2-1, the V gene TRBV9; the D is unclear. Between the trimmed V and J ends, which lost 4 bases and 4 bases, there was a span of 15 bases. The CDR3 sequence is 15 residues long. CDR1 and CDR2 (germline): SGDLS, YYNGEE. CDR3 DNA sequence: TGTGCCAGCAGCAAGACTCCCGCCACGTACAATGAGCAGTTCTTC. It yields the protein CASSKTPATYNEQFF.

This clonotype was seen more than once but under ten times. This could be a read error, since a much larger clone is one nucleotide away. The genes are TRBV9 and TRBJ2-1, with 8 bases identical to TRBD1. Germline-derived CDR1 and CDR2 are SGDLS and YYNGEE. There are 17 residues in the CDR3. V was pared by 0 bases and J by 2 bases, with 7 bases of the junction left unmatched. CDR3 in DNA: TGTGCCAGCAGCGTAGTTCCGCACAGGGGGACCTACAATGAGCAGTTCTTC. Protein sequence: CASSVVPHRGTYNEQFF.

This clonotype was counted many times. The chain links TRBV5-5 to TRBJ2-3; D ambiguous. The CDR3 extends over 14 amino acids. V gave up 9 bases and J gave up 0 bases, with 14 bases separating them. Per germline, CDR1 SGHKS and CDR2 YYEKEE (reference sequence). The CDR3 is CATKARSSTDTQYF. CDR3 in DNA: TGTGCCACCAAGGCAAGGTCTAGCACAGATACGCAGTATTTT.

This clonotype has ten or more counts. This chain joins TRBV28 and TRBJ1-3, with unresolved D. Trimming cost V 4 bases and J 4 bases, with 11 bases left between them. The CDR3 has 14 amino acids. The germline gives CDR1 MDHEN, CDR2 SYDVKM. CDR3 sequence reads: CASSSAELGNTIYF. In DNA form, the CDR3 reads TGTGCCAGCAGTTCAGCGGAGCTCGGAAACACCATATATTTT.

This clonotype was found many times. The chain has TRBV4-1 and TRBJ1-5; 7 positions agree with TRBD1. J was trimmed by 5 bases and V by 4 bases; bases with no gene match: 8. The length of the CDR3 is 15 residues. Germline CDR1 and CDR2: MGHRA and YSYEKL. The chain's CDR3 is CASSRVLQGDQPQHF. For the CDR3, the DNA is TGCGCCAGCAGCCGGGTTCTCCAGGGGGATCAGCCCCAGCATTTT.

Many counts were recorded for this clonotype. This chain joins TRBV12-3 or TRBV12-4 and TRBJ2-1; 8 nucleotides match TRBD1. This CDR3 is 13 amino acids long. J lost 10 bases, V lost 6 bases, and 8 bases had no gene match. DNA of the CDR3: TGTGCCAGCAGCCGGACAGGGCAGGGGGAGCAGTTCTTC. Translation: CASSRTGQGEQFF.

This clonotype was found many times. The rearrangement joins TRBV7-6 to TRBJ2-5; D remains ambiguous. Looked up from germline, CDR1 is SGHVS and CDR2 is FNYEAQ. The CDR3 is 14 residues long. The V and J ends lost 2 bases and 3 bases respectively, with 10 bases between them. In DNA form, the CDR3 reads TGTGCCAGCAGCTTAAACGGGCAGAAAGAGACCCAGTACTTC. Amino acid sequence: CASSLNGQKETQYF. The entire variable domain, with the rest obtained from reference TRBV7-6 and TRBJ2-5, is as follows: GAGVSQSPRYKVTKRGQDVALRCDPISGHVSLYWYRQALGQGPEFLTYFNYEAQQDKSGLPNDRFSAERPEGSISTLTIQRTEQRDSAMYRCASSLNGQKETQYFGPGTRLLVL.

The rearrangement uses TRBV20-1 and TRBJ2-7; TRBD2 is a possible D gene (6 bases). The CDR3 totals 15 residues. The V end lost 0 bases, the J end lost 7 bases, and 19 bases lay between the germline ends. Germline-derived CDR1 and CDR2 are DFQATT and SNEGSKA (reference sequence). CDR3 coding DNA: TGCAGTGCTAGAGATTGGGGGGACTCAAGCGAAGAGCAGTACTTC. Translation: CSARDWGDSSEEQYF.

Many counts were recorded for this clonotype. The V gene is TRBV20-1, the J gene TRBJ2-3; possibly TRBD1 or TRBD2 for D (5 bases each). Per the germline V gene, CDR1 is DFQATT and CDR2 is SNEGSKA (reference sequence). The ends were cut back, 0 bases at V and 6 bases at J, with 16 bases in the middle. This CDR3 contains 15 residues. CDR3 residues: CSARDQGWERDTQYF. The CDR3 nucleotides are TGCAGTGCTAGAGACCAGGGCTGGGAGAGGGATACGCAGTATTTT.

This clonotype was seen repeatedly, ten times or more. The chain has TRBV20-1 and TRBJ2-1; unclear D gene. The CDR3 consists of 12 residues. Germline V gene data show CDR1 as DFQATT and CDR2 as SNEGSKA (reference sequence). V lost 0 bases and J 14 bases, leaving 14 bases between the germline ends. CDR3 DNA sequence: TGCAGTGCTAGAGATGTCAACCTCCGCAAGTTCTTC. It encodes CSARDVNLRKFF.

This clonotype was seen ten or more times. This rearrangement joins TRBV4-1 to TRBJ2-2; TRBD2 matches at 14 bases. The V gene's germline CDR1 is MGHRA and CDR2 YSYEKL. The V and J ends lost 4 bases and 2 bases, in that order; junction bases with no gene match: 6. The CDR3 is made up of 18 amino acids. CDR3 in DNA: TGCGCCAGCAGCCGGACGACTAGCGGGGGGGACAACACCGGGGAGCTGTTTTTT. It is translated as CASSRTTSGGDNTGELFF.

This clonotype has more than one count but fewer than ten. The chain joins TRBV14 to TRBJ2-3; D is ambiguous. Germline V gene data show CDR1 as SGHDN and CDR2 as FVKESK. The ends were cut back, 0 bases at V and 8 bases at J, with 9 bases in the middle. The CDR3 sequence is 13 residues long. The CDR3 sequence: CASSQDLGITQYF. The CDR3 nucleotides are TGTGCCAGCAGCCAAGACCTAGGCATTACGCAGTATTTT.